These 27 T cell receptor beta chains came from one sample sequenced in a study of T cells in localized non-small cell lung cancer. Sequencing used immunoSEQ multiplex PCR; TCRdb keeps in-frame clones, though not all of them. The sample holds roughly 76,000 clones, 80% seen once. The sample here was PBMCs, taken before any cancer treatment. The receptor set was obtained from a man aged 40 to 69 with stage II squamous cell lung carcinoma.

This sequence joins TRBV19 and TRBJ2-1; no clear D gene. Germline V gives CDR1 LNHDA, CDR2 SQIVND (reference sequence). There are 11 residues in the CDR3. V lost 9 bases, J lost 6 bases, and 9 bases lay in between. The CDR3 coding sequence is TGTGCCAGCGCGTACCTCAATGAGCAGTTCTTC. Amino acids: CASAYLNEQFF. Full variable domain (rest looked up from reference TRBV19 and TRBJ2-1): DGGITQSPKYLFRKEGQNVTLSCEQNLNHDAMYWYRQDPGQGLRLIYYSQIVNDFQKGDIAEGYSVSREKKESFPLTVTSAQKNPTAFYLCASAYLNEQFFGPGTRLTVL.

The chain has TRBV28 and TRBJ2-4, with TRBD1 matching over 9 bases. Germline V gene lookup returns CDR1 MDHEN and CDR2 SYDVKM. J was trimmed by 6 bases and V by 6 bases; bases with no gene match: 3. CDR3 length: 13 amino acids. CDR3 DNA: TGTGCCAGCAGGACAGGGGGGATAAACATTCAGTACTTC. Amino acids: CASRTGGINIQYF.

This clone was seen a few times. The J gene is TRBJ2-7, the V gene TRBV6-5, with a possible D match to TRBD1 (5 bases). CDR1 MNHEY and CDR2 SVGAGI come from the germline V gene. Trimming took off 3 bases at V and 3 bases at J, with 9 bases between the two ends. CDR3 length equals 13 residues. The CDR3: CASSYGRDYEQYF. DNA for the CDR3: TGTGCCAGCAGTTATGGCAGGGACTACGAGCAGTACTTC.

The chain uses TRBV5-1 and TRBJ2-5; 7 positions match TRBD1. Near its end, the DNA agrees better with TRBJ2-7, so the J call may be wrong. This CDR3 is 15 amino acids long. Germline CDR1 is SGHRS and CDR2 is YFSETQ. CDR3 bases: TGCGCCAGCAGCCCCAGGGCAGGGGGTTCCTACGAGCAGTACTTC. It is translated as CASSPRAGGSYEQYF.

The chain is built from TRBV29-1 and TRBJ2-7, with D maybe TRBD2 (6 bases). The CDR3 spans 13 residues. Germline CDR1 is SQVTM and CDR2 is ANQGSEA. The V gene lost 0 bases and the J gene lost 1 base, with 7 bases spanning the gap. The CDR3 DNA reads TGCAGCGTTGAAGAGGAGGGATCCTACGAGCAGTACTTC. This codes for CSVEEEGSYEQYF.

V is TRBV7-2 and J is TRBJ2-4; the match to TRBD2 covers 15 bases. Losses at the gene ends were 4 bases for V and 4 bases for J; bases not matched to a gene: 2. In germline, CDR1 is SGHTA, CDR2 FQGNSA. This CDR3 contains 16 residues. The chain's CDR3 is CASSSGLAGGKNIQYF. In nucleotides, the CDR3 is TGTGCCAGCAGCTCAGGACTAGCGGGAGGGAAAAACATTCAGTACTTC.

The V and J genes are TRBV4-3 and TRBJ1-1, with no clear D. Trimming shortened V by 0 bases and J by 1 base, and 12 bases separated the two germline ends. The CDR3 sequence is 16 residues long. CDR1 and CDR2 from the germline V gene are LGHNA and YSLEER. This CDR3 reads CASSQEWADPNTEAFF. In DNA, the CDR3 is TGCGCCAGCAGCCAAGAATGGGCAGACCCGAACACTGAAGCTTTCTTT.

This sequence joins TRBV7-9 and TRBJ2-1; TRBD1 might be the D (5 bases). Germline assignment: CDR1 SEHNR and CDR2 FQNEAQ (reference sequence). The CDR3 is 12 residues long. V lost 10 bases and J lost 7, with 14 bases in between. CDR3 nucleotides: TGTGCCACCGGCCCCGCAGGGAATGAGCAGTTCTTC. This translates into CATGPAGNEQFF. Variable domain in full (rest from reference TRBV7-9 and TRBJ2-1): DTGVSQNPRHKITKRGQNVTFRCDPISEHNRLYWYRQTLGQGPEFLTYFQNEAQLEKSRLLSDRFSAERPKGSFSTLEIQRTEQGDSAMYLCATGPAGNEQFFGPGTRLTVL.

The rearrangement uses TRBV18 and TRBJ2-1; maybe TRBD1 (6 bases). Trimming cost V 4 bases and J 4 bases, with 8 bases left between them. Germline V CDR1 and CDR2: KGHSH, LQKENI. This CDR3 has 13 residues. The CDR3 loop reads CASSRTEYNEQFF. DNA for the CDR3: TGTGCCAGCTCACGGACAGAGTACAATGAGCAGTTCTTC.

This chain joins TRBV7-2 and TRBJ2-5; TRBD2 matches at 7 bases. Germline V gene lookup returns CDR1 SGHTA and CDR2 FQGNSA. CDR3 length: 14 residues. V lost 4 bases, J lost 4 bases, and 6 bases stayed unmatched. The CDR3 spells CASSSPPGGETQYF. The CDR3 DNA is TGTGCCAGCAGCTCCCCCCCGGGGGGAGAGACCCAGTACTTC.

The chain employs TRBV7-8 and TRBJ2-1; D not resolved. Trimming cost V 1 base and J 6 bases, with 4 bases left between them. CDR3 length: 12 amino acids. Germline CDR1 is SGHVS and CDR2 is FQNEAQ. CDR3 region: CASSLGVNEQFF. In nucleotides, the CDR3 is TGTGCCAGCAGCTTAGGAGTCAATGAGCAGTTCTTC.

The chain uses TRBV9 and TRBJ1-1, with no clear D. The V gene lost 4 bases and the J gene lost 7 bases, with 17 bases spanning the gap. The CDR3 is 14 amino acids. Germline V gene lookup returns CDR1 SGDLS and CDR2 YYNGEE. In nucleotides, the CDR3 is TGTGCCAGCAGCACCTCCTGGACCGTCGGTGAAGCTTTCTTT. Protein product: CASSTSWTVGEAFF.

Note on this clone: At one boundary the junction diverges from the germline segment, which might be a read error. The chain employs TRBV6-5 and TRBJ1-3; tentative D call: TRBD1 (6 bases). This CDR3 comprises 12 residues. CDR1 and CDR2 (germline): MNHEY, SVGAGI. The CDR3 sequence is CASSKNRETVHF. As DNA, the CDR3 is TGTGCCAGCAGTAAAAACAGGGAAACCGTTCATTTT.

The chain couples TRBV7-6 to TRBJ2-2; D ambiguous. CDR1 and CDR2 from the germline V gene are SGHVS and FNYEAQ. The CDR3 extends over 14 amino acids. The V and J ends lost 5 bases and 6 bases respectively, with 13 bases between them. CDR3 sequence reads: CASSLSGRAGELFF. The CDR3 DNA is TGTGCCAGCAGCCTTTCGGGTCGCGCCGGGGAGCTGTTTTTT.

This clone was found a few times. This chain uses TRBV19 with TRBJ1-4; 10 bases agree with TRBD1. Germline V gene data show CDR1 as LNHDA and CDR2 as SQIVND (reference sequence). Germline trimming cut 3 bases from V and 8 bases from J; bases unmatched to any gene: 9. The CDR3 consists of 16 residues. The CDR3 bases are TGTGCCAGTAGTATTGTTCGGACAGGGGGTAACGAAAAACTGTTTTTT. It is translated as CASSIVRTGGNEKLFF.

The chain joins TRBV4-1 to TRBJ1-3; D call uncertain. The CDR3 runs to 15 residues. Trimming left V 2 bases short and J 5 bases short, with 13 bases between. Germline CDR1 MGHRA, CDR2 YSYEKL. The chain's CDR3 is CASSQSAGNRNTIYF. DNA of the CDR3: TGCGCCAGCAGCCAAAGTGCGGGGAATCGAAACACCATATATTTT.

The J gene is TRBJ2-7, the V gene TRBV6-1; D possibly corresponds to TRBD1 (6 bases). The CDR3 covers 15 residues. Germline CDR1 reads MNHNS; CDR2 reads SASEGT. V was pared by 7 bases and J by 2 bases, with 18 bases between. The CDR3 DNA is TGTGCCAGCACGAAGGACAGCCCGCCAACCTACGAGCAGTACTTC. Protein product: CASTKDSPPTYEQYF.

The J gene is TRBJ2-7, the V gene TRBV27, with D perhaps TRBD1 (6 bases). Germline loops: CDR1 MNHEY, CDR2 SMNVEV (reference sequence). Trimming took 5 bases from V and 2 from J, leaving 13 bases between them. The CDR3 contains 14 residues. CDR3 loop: CASSQSGQTYEQYF. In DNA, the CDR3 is TGTGCCAGCAGTCAGTCCGGACAGACCTACGAGCAGTACTTC.

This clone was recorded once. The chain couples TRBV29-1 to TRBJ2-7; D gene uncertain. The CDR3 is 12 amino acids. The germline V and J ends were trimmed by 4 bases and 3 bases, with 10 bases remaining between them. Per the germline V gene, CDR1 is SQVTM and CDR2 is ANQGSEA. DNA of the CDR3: TGCAGCGTTGGTCCCTATCTCTACGAGCAGTACTTC. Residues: CSVGPYLYEQYF.

The CDR3 region is CASSYSIQSPLHF. CDR3 sequence (DNA): TGTGCCAGCAGTTACTCGATCCAATCACCCCTCCACTTT. The chain uses TRBV6-5 and TRBJ1-6, with D unclear. V was shortened by 0 bases and J by 10 bases, with 7 bases between the two germline ends. The germline CDR1 and CDR2 sequences are MNHEY and SVGAGI. This CDR3 has 13 amino acids.

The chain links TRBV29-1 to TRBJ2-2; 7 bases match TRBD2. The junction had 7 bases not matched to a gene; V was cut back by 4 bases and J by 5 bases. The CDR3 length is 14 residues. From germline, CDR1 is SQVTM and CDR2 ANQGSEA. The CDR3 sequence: CSVVPWGGTGELFF. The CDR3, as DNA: TGCAGCGTTGTCCCGTGGGGGGGGACCGGGGAGCTGTTTTTT.

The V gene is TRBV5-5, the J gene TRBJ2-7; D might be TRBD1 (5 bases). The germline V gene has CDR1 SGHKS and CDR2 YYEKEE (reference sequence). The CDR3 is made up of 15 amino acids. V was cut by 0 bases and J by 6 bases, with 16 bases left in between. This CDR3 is CASSLVAGPTGEQYF. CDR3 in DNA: TGTGCCAGCAGCTTGGTGGCAGGGCCTACCGGCGAGCAGTACTTC.

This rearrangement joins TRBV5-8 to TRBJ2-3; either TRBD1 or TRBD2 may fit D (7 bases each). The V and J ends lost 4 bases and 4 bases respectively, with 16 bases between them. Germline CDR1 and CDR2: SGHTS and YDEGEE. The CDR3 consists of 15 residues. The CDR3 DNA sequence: TGTGCCAGCAGCGAGGGGGCGGCGGGGGCAGATACGCAGTATTTT. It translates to CASSEGAAGADTQYF.

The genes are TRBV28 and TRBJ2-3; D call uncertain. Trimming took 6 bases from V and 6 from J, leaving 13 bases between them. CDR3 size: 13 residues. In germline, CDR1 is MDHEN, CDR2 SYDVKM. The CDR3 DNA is TGTGCCAGCAGCCGTAGAGGCATGGATACGCAGTATTTT. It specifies CASSRRGMDTQYF. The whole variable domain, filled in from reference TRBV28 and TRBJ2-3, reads DVKVTQSSRYLVKRTGEKVFLECVQDMDHENMFWYRQDPGLGLRLIYFSYDVKMKEKGDIPEGYSVSREKKERFSLILESASTNQTSMYLCASSRRGMDTQYFGPGTRLTVL.

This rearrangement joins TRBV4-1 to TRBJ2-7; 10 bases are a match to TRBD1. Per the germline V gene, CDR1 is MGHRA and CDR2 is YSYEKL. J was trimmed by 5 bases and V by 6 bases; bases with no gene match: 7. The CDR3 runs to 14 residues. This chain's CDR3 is CASSLGTGAHEQYF. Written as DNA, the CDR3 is TGCGCCAGCAGTTTAGGGACAGGGGCCCACGAGCAGTACTTC.

The CDR3 is CASSGQVDEQYF. The CDR3 coding sequence is TGTGCCAGCAGTGGACAAGTAGACGAGCAGTACTTC. J is TRBJ2-7 and V is TRBV6-1; D is unresolved. Trimming took 4 bases from V and 5 from J, leaving 9 bases between them. Germline V gene lookup returns CDR1 MNHNS and CDR2 SASEGT. The length of the CDR3 is 12 residues.

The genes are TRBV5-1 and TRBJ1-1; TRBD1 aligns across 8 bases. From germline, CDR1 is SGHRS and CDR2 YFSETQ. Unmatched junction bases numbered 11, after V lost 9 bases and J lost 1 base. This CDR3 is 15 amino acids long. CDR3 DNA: TGCGCCACCTCTGATTCGGGACAGGAGAACACTGAAGCTTTCTTT. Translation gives CATSDSGQENTEAFF.